These T cell receptor beta chains were read from a single sample in a study of cytomegalovirus exposure and HLA in healthy donors. The protocol was immunoSEQ multiplex PCR, while the TCRdb copy is restricted to in-frame clones and leaves out a portion. This sample yields over 100,000 clones, of which roughly 80% are seen a single time; around 23% belongs to the top ten. The sample consisted of PBMCs. The receptors shown here come from a man aged 30 to 45 in good health and CMV-seropositive. Each CDR3 is given with its conserved first and last residue.

V: TRBV9; J: TRBJ1-1; CDR3: CASSVRSGQTEAFF
V: TRBV9; J: TRBJ1-2; CDR3: CASSVGGFVGRAGYGYTF
V: TRBV18; J: TRBJ1-1; CDR3: CASSPFGLLLNTEAFF
V: TRBV2; J: TRBJ1-1; CDR3: CASRSQGLNTEAFF
V: TRBV5-5; J: TRBJ1-4; CDR3: CASSLEYRTGPYF
V: TRBV7-2; J: TRBJ1-2; CDR3: CASSLGQGYGYTF
V: TRBV13; J: TRBJ2-3; CDR3: CASSPSVLAGTDTQYF
V: TRBV5-1; J: TRBJ1-4; CDR3: CASSDPGQGTNEKLFF
V: TRBV7-9; J: TRBJ1-2; CDR3: CSSSFRDRADYGYTF
V: TRBV6-1; J: TRBJ1-5; CDR3: CASSERFTGGDQPQHF
V: TRBV10-2; J: TRBJ1-2; CDR3: CASSDPGGYGYTF
V: TRBV7-9; J: TRBJ1-1; CDR3: CASSSGTVAEAFF
V: TRBV5-6; J: TRBJ1-2; CDR3: CASSSREAASGYTF
V: TRBV7-2; J: TRBJ2-3; CDR3: CASSPQNFGQADTQYF
V: TRBV5-1; J: TRBJ2-1; CDR3: CASSLTSGRTGEQFF
V: TRBV11-1; J: TRBJ2-7; CDR3: CASSSFGGELSYEQYF
V: TRBV10-3; J: TRBJ1-1; CDR3: CAITDGENTEAFF
V: TRBV5-1; J: TRBJ1-2; CDR3: CASSPLGGYGNYGYTF
V: TRBV9; J: TRBJ2-7; CDR3: CASSVATGSSYEQYF
V: TRBV6-4; J: TRBJ1-5; CDR3: CASSDPDRPSNQPQHF
V: TRBV5-1; J: TRBJ2-1; CDR3: CASSLSSRGSYNEQFF
V: TRBV19; J: TRBJ1-1; CDR3: CASSIGGTGVTEAFF
V: TRBV7-9; J: TRBJ1-2; CDR3: CASSPHNYGYTF
V: TRBV28; J: TRBJ2-5; CDR3: CASSPGTQETQYF
V: TRBV10-3; J: TRBJ2-1; CDR3: CAIRAPGGGEQFF
V: TRBV7-9; J: TRBJ2-1; CDR3: CASSLVAVRQFF
V: TRBV28; J: TRBJ1-1; CDR3: CASSLGGVEAFF
V: TRBV7-9; J: TRBJ1-6; CDR3: CASSQSTGNNSPLHF
V: TRBV25-1; J: TRBJ1-4; CDR3: CASSASGRNEKLFF
V: TRBV11-2; J: TRBJ2-3; CDR3: CASSLAPRVNRLTDTQYF
V: TRBV6-5; J: TRBJ2-7; CDR3: CASSYSRGTDQYF
V: TRBV27; J: TRBJ1-2; CDR3: CASSLRTGGSGYTF
V: TRBV9; J: TRBJ2-1; CDR3: CASSEQLYPSSYNEQFF
V: TRBV5-1; J: TRBJ2-6; CDR3: CASSFGHLASGANVLTF
V: TRBV9; J: TRBJ2-1; CDR3: CASSTGQGHNEQFF
V: TRBV5-4; J: TRBJ1-2; CDR3: CASSFDSSSFYGYTF
V: TRBV6-6; J: TRBJ1-1; CDR3: CASRFAETGAYTEAFF